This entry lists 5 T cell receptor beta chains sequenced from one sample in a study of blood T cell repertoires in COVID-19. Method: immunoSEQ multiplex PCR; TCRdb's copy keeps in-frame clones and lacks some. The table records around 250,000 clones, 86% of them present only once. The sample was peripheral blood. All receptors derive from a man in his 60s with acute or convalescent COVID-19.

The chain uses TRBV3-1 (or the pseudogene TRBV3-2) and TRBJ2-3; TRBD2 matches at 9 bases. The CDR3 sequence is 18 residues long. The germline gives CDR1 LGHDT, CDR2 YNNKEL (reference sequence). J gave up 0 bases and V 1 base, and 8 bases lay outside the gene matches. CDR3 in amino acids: CASSQGPLAGRSTDTQYF. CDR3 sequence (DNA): TGTGCCAGCAGCCAAGGCCCTCTAGCGGGACGTAGCACAGATACGCAGTATTTT.

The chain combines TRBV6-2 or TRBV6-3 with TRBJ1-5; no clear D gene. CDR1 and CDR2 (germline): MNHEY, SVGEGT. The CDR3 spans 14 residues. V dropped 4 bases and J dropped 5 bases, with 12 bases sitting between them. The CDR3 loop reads CASSFSLGDQPQHF. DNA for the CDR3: TGTGCCAGCAGTTTTTCATTGGGAGATCAGCCCCAGCATTTT.

The CDR3 loop is CASGPGQGPITEAFF. As DNA, the CDR3 is TGTGCTAGTGGTCCCGGACAGGGTCCGATAACTGAAGCTTTCTTT. The V and J genes are TRBV12-5 and TRBJ1-1; TRBD1 agrees at 8 bases. This CDR3 is built from 15 residues. The junction had 10 bases not matched to a gene; V was cut back by 5 bases and J by 5 bases. The germline gives CDR1 LGHNT, CDR2 FRNRAP. The entire variable domain, with the rest obtained from reference TRBV12-5 and TRBJ1-1, is as follows: DARVTQTPRHKVTEMGQEVTMRCQPILGHNTVFWYRQTMMQGLELLAYFRNRAPLDDSGMPKDRFSAEMPDATLATLKIQPSEPRDSAVYFCASGPGQGPITEAFFGQGTRLTVV.

This CDR3 is CASSPLAGVGDEQFF. The DNA for the CDR3 is TGTGCCAGCAGCCCACTAGCGGGGGTAGGGGATGAGCAGTTCTTC. The chain carries TRBV14 and TRBJ2-1; 11 nucleotides align to TRBD2. CDR1 is SGHDN, CDR2 FVKESK, per germline. The length of the CDR3 is 15 residues. With 4 bases clipped from V and 8 bases from J, the junction kept 7 bases outside the gene matches.

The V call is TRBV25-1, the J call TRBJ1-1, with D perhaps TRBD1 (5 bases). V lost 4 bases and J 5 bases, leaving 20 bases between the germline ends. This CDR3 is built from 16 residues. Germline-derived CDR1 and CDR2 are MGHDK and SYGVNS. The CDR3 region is CASSVSGGGIGTEAFF. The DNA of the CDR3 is TGTGCCAGCAGTGTATCCGGGGGAGGGATCGGGACTGAAGCTTTCTTT.